Below are 26 T cell receptor beta chains sequenced from a single sample in a study of spatial heterogeneity in lung cancer. Indicated time point: sample taken at primary tumor resection. Tumor, nontumor lung or frozen PBMC supplied whole RNA that was sequenced unsorted. Each CDR3 protein gets one entry after TCRdb re-called the 5' RACE reads with MiXCR. In the table there are some 83,000 distinct CDR3 sequences, approximately 18% of which are singletons. The specimen was PBMCs, collected at surgery. These receptors were obtained from a male donor with early-stage non-small cell lung cancer.

The chain is built from TRBV7-2 and TRBJ1-1; TRBD1 might be the D (5 bases). The CDR3 totals 13 residues. Germline V CDR1 and CDR2: SGHTA, FQGNSA. Deletions cut 6 bases from V and 4 bases from J, with 12 bases between. The CDR3 is CASSEQASTEAFF. CDR3 bases: TGTGCCAGCAGTGAACAGGCTAGCACTGAAGCTTTCTTT.

CDR3 sequence (DNA): TGTGCCAGCAGTCCCGTAGCGGGAGGGGAAGAGACCCAGTACTTC. Amino acid sequence: CASSPVAGGEETQYF. The chain recombines TRBV28 with TRBJ2-5, with TRBD2 identical over 11 bases. Germline loops: CDR1 MDHEN, CDR2 SYDVKM. This CDR3 is built from 15 residues. V shed 5 bases and J 3 bases; nucleotides not matched to a gene: 5.

The chain is built from TRBV4-1 and TRBJ2-7; D unclear. The V gene's germline CDR1 is MGHRA and CDR2 YSYEKL. Trimming left V 1 base short and J 0 bases short, with 13 bases between. This CDR3 spans 16 amino acids. CDR3: CASSQAPGASSYEQYF. Written as DNA, the CDR3 is TGCGCCAGCAGCCAAGCCCCGGGCGCTAGCTCCTACGAGCAGTACTTC.

In this sample, this clonotype turned up many times. As DNA, the CDR3 is TGTGCCAGCAGTTTATATATCAACAATGAGCAGTTCTTC. Translating gives CASSLYINNEQFF. This sequence joins TRBV27 and TRBJ2-1, with D uncertain. The V end was cut by 1 base, the J end by 5 bases, with 6 bases between. This CDR3 has 13 residues. Germline-derived CDR1 and CDR2 are MNHEY and SMNVEV (reference sequence).

The rearrangement joins TRBV18 to TRBJ1-4; D not certain. Germline values: CDR1 KGHSH, CDR2 LQKENI. The CDR3 has 13 amino acids. Trimming removed 4 bases from V and 5 bases from J, with 8 bases in between. CDR3: CASSLPPNEKLFF. CDR3 in DNA: TGTGCCAGCTCACTGCCGCCAAATGAAAAACTGTTTTTT.

The genes are TRBV27 and TRBJ1-1; possible D gene TRBD1, 6 bases. V lost 5 bases and J 3 bases, leaving 16 bases between the germline ends. Germline lookup yields CDR1 MNHEY and CDR2 SMNVEV (reference sequence). This CDR3 is 15 amino acids long. CDR3 bases: TGTGCCAGCAGTCCCGACAGGAGTCTAGACACTGAAGCTTTCTTT. It yields the protein CASSPDRSLDTEAFF.

This rearrangement joins TRBV18 to TRBJ1-4; 7 bases match TRBD1. The V gene end was trimmed by 4 bases and the J gene end by 5 bases; junction bases not matched to a gene: 7. CDR3 size: 15 residues. The germline CDR1 and CDR2 sequences are KGHSH and LQKENI. This CDR3 is CASSLRTGPNEKLFF. DNA of the CDR3: TGTGCCAGCTCACTTCGGACAGGTCCCAATGAAAAACTGTTTTTT.

This clonotype was seen a few times. The genes are TRBV3-1 and TRBJ2-5; 11 nucleotides match TRBD2. Germline CDR1 and CDR2: LGHDT and YNNKEL (reference sequence). V shed 5 bases and J 5 bases; nucleotides not matched to a gene: 10. The CDR3 runs to 16 residues. The CDR3 DNA reads as TGTGCCAGCAGCATCCGCTTAGCGGGGGGGCCGGAGACCCAGTACTTC. As protein: CASSIRLAGGPETQYF.

This clonotype was seen only a few times. This chain connects TRBV20-1 to TRBJ1-4, with TRBD1 as a possible D gene (6 bases). V was trimmed by 5 bases and J by 7 bases, leaving 14 bases between them. The germline V gene encodes CDR1 DFQATT and CDR2 SNEGSKA (reference sequence). The CDR3 covers 13 residues. The CDR3 loop reads CSAHRDVTEKLFF. The CDR3 DNA is TGCAGTGCTCACAGGGATGTTACTGAAAAACTGTTTTTT.

The chain carries TRBV5-1 and TRBJ2-1; D assignment may be TRBD1 or TRBD2 (5 bases each). Germline loops: CDR1 SGHRS, CDR2 YFSETQ. This CDR3 has 16 amino acids. V dropped 4 bases and J dropped 0 bases, with 14 bases sitting between them. Written as DNA, the CDR3 is TGCGCCAGCAGCGGGAGTGGGGACGGCTCCTACAATGAGCAGTTCTTC. Protein product: CASSGSGDGSYNEQFF. Combining the CDR3 with reference TRBV5-1 and TRBJ2-1 gives the whole variable domain KAGVTQTPRYLIKTRGQQVTLSCSPISGHRSVSWYQQTPGQGLQFLFEYFSETQRNKGNFPGRFSGRQFSNSRSEMNVSTLELGDSALYLCASSGSGDGSYNEQFFGPGTRLTVL.

The chain is built from TRBV7-9 and TRBJ1-1; D gene ambiguous. The CDR3 is made up of 13 amino acids. V shed 5 bases and J shed 0 bases, with 7 bases lying between them. Germline V gives CDR1 SEHNR, CDR2 FQNEAQ (reference sequence). The CDR3 spells CASSPLVNTEAFF. In nucleotides, the CDR3 is TGTGCCAGCAGCCCTTTAGTGAACACTGAAGCTTTCTTT.

This clonotype was observed a few times. V gene TRBV27 combines with J gene TRBJ1-1; a weak D match, TRBD1 (6 bases). Germline V gives CDR1 MNHEY, CDR2 SMNVEV (reference sequence). V lost 2 bases and J 2 bases, leaving 15 bases between the germline ends. CDR3 length equals 16 residues. The CDR3 protein is CASSLIAAGVNTEAFF. CDR3 DNA sequence: TGTGCCAGCAGTTTAATAGCGGCAGGGGTAAACACTGAAGCTTTCTTT.

In its sample, this clonotype was seen a few times. V and J are TRBV27 and TRBJ2-1; D tentatively reads TRBD1 or TRBD2 (5 bases each). CDR1 and CDR2 (germline): MNHEY, SMNVEV (reference sequence). The V end lost 6 bases, the J end lost 9 bases, and 15 bases lay between the germline ends. CDR3 size: 13 residues. CDR3 bases: TGTGCCAGCAGGGGGGTGGGGTTAACTGAGCAGTTCTTC. Protein sequence: CASRGVGLTEQFF.

This clonotype came up a few times. V is TRBV9 and J is TRBJ2-3; 7 bases map to TRBD2. This CDR3 is built from 16 residues. Germline CDR1 and CDR2: SGDLS and YYNGEE. J was trimmed by 0 bases and V by 2 bases; bases with no gene match: 6. The CDR3 nucleotides are TGTGCCAGCAGCGTTGGCGGGGAGGGGAGCACAGATACGCAGTATTTT. Encoded protein: CASSVGGEGSTDTQYF.

The CDR3 is CASSPWLSFDNEQFF. The DNA for the CDR3 is TGCGCCAGCAGCCCCTGGCTGAGCTTTGACAATGAGCAGTTCTTC. This chain uses TRBV4-1 with TRBJ2-1; D is ambiguous. The CDR3 runs 15 residues. Germline V gives CDR1 MGHRA, CDR2 YSYEKL. V gave up 4 bases and J gave up 5 bases, with 15 bases separating them.

This clonotype is deemed medium-sized. The gene calls are TRBV24-1 and TRBJ2-4; tentatively, D is TRBD1 (5 bases). Germline assignment: CDR1 KGHDR and CDR2 SFDVKD. The CDR3 has 13 amino acids. Trimming left V 3 bases short and J 5 bases short, with 7 bases between. The CDR3 spells CATSDGAENIQYF. CDR3 DNA sequence: TGTGCCACCAGTGATGGGGCAGAAAACATTCAGTACTTC.

This chain joins TRBV11-3 and TRBJ2-2; D might be TRBD1 (6 bases). The germline V gene has CDR1 SGHNT and CDR2 YENEEA. The CDR3 runs to 13 residues. Trimming stripped 5 bases from V and 7 bases from J, with 11 bases between. The CDR3 region is CASSNRDVGELFF. DNA of the CDR3: TGTGCCAGCAGCAACAGGGATGTCGGGGAGCTGTTTTTT.

Many counts were recorded for this clonotype. The chain combines TRBV7-2 with TRBJ2-7, with TRBD2 as a possible D gene (6 bases). The CDR3 totals 16 residues. From germline, CDR1 is SGHTA and CDR2 FQGNSA. Trimming removed 5 bases from V and 0 bases from J, with 17 bases in between. In DNA, the CDR3 is TGTGCCAGCAGCCCAAGGCCGGGACTTGACTCCTACGAGCAGTACTTC. Amino acid sequence: CASSPRPGLDSYEQYF.

The CDR3 spells CASSQDVGRHNSPLHF. The CDR3, as DNA: TGTGCCAGCAGCCAAGATGTTGGTAGACATAATTCACCCCTCCACTTT. The V call is TRBV4-2, the J call TRBJ1-6; D uncertain. V lost 0 bases to trimming and J lost 5 bases, with 11 bases between them. Germline-derived CDR1 and CDR2 are LGHNA and YNFKEQ. This CDR3 contains 16 residues.

This sequence joins TRBV12-3 or TRBV12-4 and TRBJ1-5; a weak D match, TRBD1 (5 bases). The germline V and J ends were trimmed by 7 bases and 5 bases, with 9 bases remaining between them. The CDR3 has 12 amino acids. CDR3 in amino acids: CASTWGDQPQHF. The CDR3 region has the DNA TGTGCCAGCACCTGGGGGGATCAGCCCCAGCATTTT.

The chain carries TRBV6-5 and TRBJ2-5; no definite D call. This CDR3 is 15 amino acids long. V was shortened by 5 bases and J by 0 bases, with 13 bases between the two germline ends. Germline CDR1 reads MNHEY; CDR2 reads SVGAGI. CDR3 region: CASSPVGRDQETQYF. CDR3 sequence (DNA): TGTGCCAGCAGTCCGGTCGGCCGGGACCAAGAGACCCAGTACTTC.

The V call is TRBV28, the J call TRBJ1-1, with a weak D call TRBD1 (6 bases). V was pared by 6 bases and J by 8 bases, with 19 bases between. The germline CDR1 and CDR2 sequences are MDHEN and SYDVKM. CDR3 length equals 14 residues. The CDR3 here is CASRLDRFWVEAFF. In nucleotides, the CDR3 is TGTGCCAGCAGACTTGACAGGTTCTGGGTCGAAGCTTTCTTT.

This clonotype was seen a few times. The J gene is TRBJ2-3, the V gene TRBV12-3 or TRBV12-4; the D gene is possibly TRBD2 (6 bases). Trimming left V 7 bases short and J 0 bases short, with 8 bases between. The CDR3 is 13 residues long. CDR3 sequence (DNA): TGTGCCAGCACGGGACTTAGCACAGATACGCAGTATTTT. Translation: CASTGLSTDTQYF.

This clonotype was counted a few times. V gene TRBV7-2 combines with J gene TRBJ2-5; D not resolved. Trimming shortened V by 5 bases and J by 5 bases, and 9 bases separated the two germline ends. In germline, CDR1 is SGHTA, CDR2 FQGNSA. CDR3 length: 12 amino acids. The CDR3 is CASSLRRETQYF. CDR3 sequence (DNA): TGTGCCAGCAGCCTCCGCCGGGAGACCCAGTACTTC.

V usage is TRBV5-1 and J usage is TRBJ1-4, with TRBD1 identical over 7 bases. V trimming: 4 bases; J trimming: 8 bases; junction bases outside the gene matches: 14. CDR1 is SGHRS and CDR2 is YFSETQ in the germline V gene. CDR3 length: 16 residues. CDR3 nucleotides: TGCGCCAGCAGCCCTGACCCCGGGACAGCTGTCGAAAAACTGTTTTTT. As protein: CASSPDPGTAVEKLFF.

Of note for this clonotype: A read error is possible here, since a much larger clone lies one base away. The chain carries TRBV6-2 or TRBV6-3 and TRBJ2-3, with D hard to call. Germline V gene sequence: CDR1 MNHEY, CDR2 SVGEGT. The CDR3 contains 11 residues. DNA of the CDR3: TGTGCCACGACCGAAACAGATTCGCAGTATTTT. Amino acid sequence: CATTETDSQYF.